This entry lists 29 T cell receptor beta chains sequenced from one sample in a study of T cell responses to AZD1222 COVID-19 vaccine. Sequencing was performed with immunoSEQ multiplex PCR; in TCRdb, only in-frame clones are kept and a portion is missing. The sample lists about 180,000 clones, 80% to 90% occurring once. The sample in question was peripheral blood, obtained 28 days after the second AZD1222 dose. Receptors were obtained from an adult who received the AZD1222 COVID-19 vaccine.

There are a few counts of this clone. This chain links TRBV28 with TRBJ1-5; a possible D gene is TRBD1 (6 bases). The CDR3 length is 17 residues. Germline CDR1 reads MDHEN; CDR2 reads SYDVKM. Between the trimmed V and J ends, which lost 5 bases and 0 bases, there was a span of 17 bases. The CDR3 DNA reads TGTGCCAGCAGTACAGGGCATCAGGGGCATAGCAATCAGCCCCAGCATTTT. Protein sequence: CASSTGHQGHSNQPQHF.

The rearrangement links TRBV14 to TRBJ1-6; D possibly corresponds to TRBD1 (6 bases). V was clipped by 4 bases and J by 15 bases, with 16 bases between them. The V gene's germline CDR1 is SGHDN and CDR2 FVKESK. This CDR3 is 13 amino acids long. The CDR3 DNA is TGTGCCAGCAGCCCCCGACAGGTCCCTCGCCTCCACTTT. Translating gives CASSPRQVPRLHF.

J is TRBJ2-7 and V is TRBV7-2, with D possibly TRBD1 on 5 matching bases. The CDR3 spans 12 residues. With 6 bases removed from V and 8 bases from J, the gap between germline ends came to 14 bases. The V gene's germline CDR1 is SGHTA and CDR2 FQGNSA. This CDR3 reads CASRAQGRKQYF. CDR3 nucleotide sequence: TGTGCCAGCAGGGCCCAGGGTAGGAAGCAGTACTTC.

The chain employs TRBV24-1 and TRBJ1-4; possible D gene TRBD1, 5 bases. The CDR3 runs 14 residues. Germline V lookup: CDR1 KGHDR, CDR2 SFDVKD. Trimming shortened V by 9 bases and J by 8 bases, and 18 bases separated the two germline ends. Here the CDR3 reads CATGPWGGREKLFF. CDR3 nucleotides: TGTGCCACCGGCCCCTGGGGCGGCCGGGAAAAACTGTTTTTT.

This chain joins TRBV5-1 and TRBJ1-1; TRBD1 matches at 7 bases. The CDR3 has 13 residues. After removal of 2 bases from V and 5 bases from J, the junction contained 3 bases not matched to a gene. The germline V gene encodes CDR1 SGHRS and CDR2 YFSETQ. As DNA, the CDR3 is TGCGCCAGCAGCTTCTCGACAGGGACTGAAGCTTTCTTT. Translation gives CASSFSTGTEAFF.

The gene calls are TRBV11-2 and TRBJ2-4; D is unresolved. The germline V and J ends were trimmed by 3 bases and 0 bases, with 15 bases remaining between them. Germline CDR1 is SGHAT and CDR2 is FQNNGV. The length of the CDR3 is 17 residues. The CDR3 spells CASSFRPVLLAKNIQYF. The DNA for the CDR3 is TGTGCCAGCAGCTTTAGACCGGTACTTCTAGCCAAAAACATTCAGTACTTC.

This clone has just one count. The rearrangement uses TRBV30 and TRBJ1-4, with unresolved D. The CDR3 contains 17 residues. Trimming took off 0 bases at V and 6 bases at J, with 20 bases between the two ends. CDR1 is GTSNPN, CDR2 SVGIG, per germline (reference sequence). DNA of the CDR3: TGTGCCTGGAGTGTTGCGGGGAAAGATCGGGTCCATGAAAAACTGTTTTTT. It yields the protein CAWSVAGKDRVHEKLFF.

The V gene is TRBV7-9, the J gene TRBJ1-2; TRBD1 might be the D (6 bases). The CDR3 length is 14 residues. CDR1 SEHNR and CDR2 FQNEAQ come from the germline V gene (reference sequence). With 5 bases removed from V and 4 bases from J, the gap between germline ends came to 14 bases. This chain's CDR3 is CASSQGPLGYGYTF. The DNA for the CDR3 is TGTGCCAGCAGCCAGGGGCCCCTTGGCTATGGCTACACCTTC.

This sequence joins TRBV19 and TRBJ1-4; no clear D gene. V lost 2 bases, J lost 8 bases, and 9 bases lay in between. CDR1 LNHDA and CDR2 SQIVND come from the germline V gene (reference sequence). This CDR3 spans 13 amino acids. For the CDR3, the DNA is TGTGCCAGTAGTATATTGGGGTACGAAAAACTGTTTTTT. Amino acids: CASSILGYEKLFF.

The chain employs TRBV28 and TRBJ1-3; D is unresolved. The germline CDR1 and CDR2 sequences are MDHEN and SYDVKM. Trimming stripped 3 bases from V and 0 bases from J, with 9 bases between. This CDR3 has 15 amino acids. The chain's CDR3 is CASSFGSFSGNTIYF. The CDR3 DNA follows: TGTGCCAGCAGTTTCGGCTCTTTCTCTGGAAACACCATATATTTT. Combining the CDR3 with reference TRBV28 and TRBJ1-3 gives the whole variable domain DVKVTQSSRYLVKRTGEKVFLECVQDMDHENMFWYRQDPGLGLRLIYFSYDVKMKEKGDIPEGYSVSREKKERFSLILESASTNQTSMYLCASSFGSFSGNTIYFGEGSWLTVV.

This chain's CDR3 is CASSYAARTDTQYF. The CDR3 coding sequence is TGTGCCAGCAGTTACGCGGCGCGGACAGATACGCAGTATTTT. The chain uses TRBV6-6 and TRBJ2-3, with unresolved D. V lost 2 bases to trimming and J lost 3 bases, with 9 bases between them. The CDR3 consists of 14 residues. The germline CDR1 and CDR2 sequences are MNHNY and SVGAGI (reference sequence).

This clone was counted a single time. The CDR3 sequence: CASSLTSTGASNEQYF. The CDR3 nucleotides read TGTGCCAGCAGCTTAACGTCGACAGGGGCTAGTAACGAGCAGTACTTC. The chain couples TRBV7-3 to TRBJ2-7, with 8 bases that match TRBD1. The CDR3 consists of 16 residues. In germline, CDR1 is SGHTA, CDR2 FQGTGA. V lost 0 bases to trimming and J lost 5 bases; unmatched junction nucleotides: 9. Full variable domain (remainder filled in from reference TRBV7-3 and TRBJ2-7): GAGVSQTPSNKVTEKGKYVELRCDPISGHTALYWYRQSLGQGPEFLIYFQGTGAADDSGLPNDRFFAVRPEGSVSTLKIQRTERGDSAVYLCASSLTSTGASNEQYFGPGTRLTVT.

The genes are TRBV28 and TRBJ1-5; TRBD1 is a possible D gene (6 bases). Germline lookup yields CDR1 MDHEN and CDR2 SYDVKM. V was trimmed by 4 bases and J by 2 bases, leaving 12 bases between them. CDR3 size: 15 residues. The DNA of the CDR3 is TGTGCCAGCAGTTATAACAGGGCTGGCAATCAGCCCCAGCATTTT. Protein sequence: CASSYNRAGNQPQHF.

The chain links TRBV13 to TRBJ2-6; no reliable D call. Germline-derived CDR1 and CDR2 are PRHDT and FYEKMQ (reference sequence). Trimming pared 2 bases from V and 4 bases from J, leaving 6 bases between. This CDR3 is 14 amino acids long. The CDR3 region has the DNA TGTGCCAGCAGCTTATCCGGGGGGGCCAACGTCCTGACTTTC. As protein: CASSLSGGANVLTF.

In its sample, this clone was seen a few times. The chain has TRBV6-2 or TRBV6-3 and TRBJ1-1; 10 bases line up with TRBD1. The ends lost 2 bases at V and 7 bases at J; junction bases unmatched: 10. This CDR3 has 16 amino acids. Germline values: CDR1 MNHEY, CDR2 SVGEGT. For the CDR3, the DNA is TGTGCCAGCAGTTACCCCCGGGACAGGGGTTTTGGTGAAGCTTTCTTT. Encoded protein: CASSYPRDRGFGEAFF.

The genes are TRBV6-5 and TRBJ2-7, with unresolved D. Trimming pared 8 bases from V and 6 bases from J, leaving 11 bases between. This CDR3 is built from 11 residues. CDR1 and CDR2 (germline): MNHEY, SVGAGI. The CDR3 coding sequence is TGTGCCAGCGGCCGCGCCTCCGAGCAGTACTTC. Translation gives CASGRASEQYF.

The chain couples TRBV18 to TRBJ1-6, with D possibly being TRBD1 (6 bases). The CDR3 spans 16 residues. In germline, CDR1 is KGHSH, CDR2 LQKENI. Trimming took 2 bases from V and 9 from J, leaving 17 bases between them. The CDR3 region has the DNA TGTGCCAGCTCACCAGTAGGGGGTGGGGGTCCTTCACCCCTCCACTTT. Its translation is CASSPVGGGGPSPLHF.

V gene TRBV5-1 combines with J gene TRBJ1-2; TRBD1 is a possible D gene (5 bases). CDR3 size: 14 residues. Germline V gene sequence: CDR1 SGHRS, CDR2 YFSETQ. Trimming stripped 4 bases from V and 2 bases from J, with 12 bases between. The CDR3 reads CASSPQGPNYGYTF. CDR3 nucleotides: TGCGCCAGCAGCCCCCAGGGACCCAACTATGGCTACACCTTC.

The DNA of the CDR3 is TGTGCCAGCAGCCAGGGAGAGTATGGCTACACCTTC. Translating gives CASSQGEYGYTF. The chain employs TRBV28 and TRBJ1-2; possibly TRBD1 for D (5 bases). The germline gives CDR1 MDHEN, CDR2 SYDVKM. V was shortened by 6 bases and J by 5 bases, with 10 bases between the two germline ends. The CDR3 has 12 residues.

This clone appeared a few times. DNA for the CDR3: TGTGCCAGCTCACCACCAGTGGCGGGGGCCCTCTACGAGCAGTACTTC. Encoded protein: CASSPPVAGALYEQYF. This chain joins TRBV18 and TRBJ2-7, with TRBD2 as a possible D gene (7 bases). The V end lost 0 bases, the J end lost 3 bases, and 15 bases lay between the germline ends. CDR1 and CDR2 from the germline V gene are KGHSH and LQKENI. CDR3 length: 16 residues.

The chain's CDR3 is CASSVEGQGVVYEQYF. The CDR3 DNA follows: TGTGCCAGCAGCGTAGAGGGACAGGGGGTTGTCTACGAGCAGTACTTC. This sequence joins TRBV9 and TRBJ2-7, with 11 positions matching TRBD1. The CDR3 loop spans 16 amino acids. Germline V gene lookup returns CDR1 SGDLS and CDR2 YYNGEE. Germline trimming cut 0 bases from V and 3 bases from J; bases unmatched to any gene: 5.

V usage is TRBV12-3 or TRBV12-4 and J usage is TRBJ2-7; TRBD1 matches 9 bases. This CDR3 is built from 13 residues. J lost 6 bases, V lost 4 bases, and 4 bases had no gene match. The CDR3 nucleotides read TGTGCCAGCAGTTGGGACAGGGTGAGCGAGCAGTACTTC. Translation gives CASSWDRVSEQYF.

The V gene is TRBV7-9, the J gene TRBJ1-5; tentative D call: TRBD1 (5 bases). Germline loops: CDR1 SEHNR, CDR2 FQNEAQ (reference sequence). The CDR3 contains 13 residues. Trimming left V 1 base short and J 6 bases short, with 7 bases between. CDR3 coding DNA: TGTGCCAGCAGCTTAGGGGGGGGTCAGCCCCAGCATTTT. Its translation: CASSLGGGQPQHF.

The V and J genes are TRBV6-1 and TRBJ1-4, with 9 positions matching TRBD1. This CDR3 is 14 amino acids long. CDR1 and CDR2 from the germline V gene are MNHNS and SASEGT. V shed 3 bases, J shed 8 bases, and the junction held 4 bases outside the gene matches. The CDR3 reads CASSDVGQGEKLFF. CDR3 nucleotides: TGTGCCAGCAGTGACGTGGGACAGGGCGAAAAACTGTTTTTT.

The chain employs TRBV19 and TRBJ2-3; D gene unclear. The V end was cut by 3 bases, the J end by 0 bases, with 7 bases between. Germline V gene data show CDR1 as LNHDA and CDR2 as SQIVND (reference sequence). The CDR3 contains 14 residues. Written as DNA, the CDR3 is TGTGCCAGTAGTATTGGACCTAGCACAGATACGCAGTATTTT. Translated: CASSIGPSTDTQYF.

This chain links TRBV24-1 with TRBJ2-3; 12 nucleotides match TRBD1. Germline V CDR1 and CDR2: KGHDR, SFDVKD. Losses at the gene ends were 8 bases for V and 3 bases for J; bases not matched to a gene: 5. The CDR3 has 15 residues. The DNA for the CDR3 is TGTGCCACCATGTGGGGACAGGGGGCTACAGATACGCAGTATTTT. It specifies CATMWGQGATDTQYF.

The chain carries TRBV30 and TRBJ2-3, with TRBD2 as a possible D gene (6 bases). Germline CDR1 GTSNPN, CDR2 SVGIG (reference sequence). This CDR3 contains 13 residues. The V end lost 2 bases, the J end lost 4 bases, and 10 bases lay between the germline ends. The CDR3 protein is CAWSIPGADTQYF. The CDR3 nucleotides read TGTGCCTGGAGTATACCGGGGGCAGATACGCAGTATTTT.

This clone occurred once. The chain is built from TRBV4-1 and TRBJ1-2; 7 bases fit TRBD1. Per the germline V gene, CDR1 is MGHRA and CDR2 is YSYEKL. The CDR3 runs 15 residues. V lost 1 base and J lost 4; bases outside the gene matches: 6. CDR3 bases: TGCGCCAGCAGCCAAGTCTATGGGACAGCCTATGGCTACACCTTC. Translating it yields CASSQVYGTAYGYTF.

V gene TRBV5-4 combines with J gene TRBJ1-6; 9 positions agree with TRBD1. Germline trimming cut 2 bases from V and 6 bases from J; bases unmatched to any gene: 3. CDR3 length equals 15 residues. Germline-derived CDR1 and CDR2 are SGHNT and YYREEE (reference sequence). CDR3 in amino acids: CASSLAQGANSPLHF. In DNA form, the CDR3 reads TGTGCCAGCAGCTTAGCACAGGGGGCTAATTCACCCCTCCACTTT. The whole variable domain, filled in from reference TRBV5-4 and TRBJ1-6, reads ETGVTQSPTHLIKTRGQQVTLRCSSQSGHNTVSWYQQALGQGPQFIFQYYREEENGRGNFPPRFSGLQFPNYSSELNVNALELDDSALYLCASSLAQGANSPLHFGNGTRLTVT.